This TCR beta chain was captured in a study of somatic mutations in cytotoxic T cells in rheumatoid arthritis. Produced via immunoSEQ multiplex PCR; TCRdb's table is partial and in-frame only. The table has under 20,000 clones, less than 90% seen once. The CDR3 covers 12 residues. CDR1 is MNHEY and CDR2 is SMNVEV in the germline V gene (reference sequence). Trimming pared 5 bases from V and 7 bases from J, leaving 12 bases between. About this clone: What it binds is not known.

Study-level results: The authors did not know the antigen targets of the expanded CD8+ clones. It was in rheumatoid arthritis patients, but not in healthy controls, that CD8+ clonality increased with age.

The sequence was obtained from a man aged 40-49 years in good health. The specimen was CD8+ T cells sorted from blood. V is TRBV27 and J is TRBJ2-7, with D perhaps being TRBD1 or TRBD2 (6 bases each). CDR3 nucleotides: TGTGCCAGCAGTCGGGGGCTGGGGGAGCAGTACTTC. It encodes CASSRGLGEQYF.